The 5 T cell receptor beta chains presented below share a single source sample, sequenced in a study of spatial heterogeneity in lung cancer. TCRdb re-called the 5' RACE reads with MiXCR, one entry per CDR3 protein. Of approximately 12,000 distinct CDR3 sequences in the sample, about 6% are singletons; the top ten hold about a tenth. As to time point: sample taken at primary tumor resection. Frozen PBMC, nontumor lung or tumor provided whole RNA, which was sequenced unsorted. This specimen consisted of normal lung tissue next to the tumor, obtained at surgery. These receptors all stem from a male donor with early-stage non-small cell lung cancer.

This clonotype was recorded at least ten times. This chain links TRBV5-4 with TRBJ1-1; 7 bases fit TRBD1. This CDR3 is built from 15 residues. Germline V gives CDR1 SGHNT, CDR2 YYREEE (reference sequence). Trimming cost V 0 bases and J 3 bases; bases outside gene matches: 5. The CDR3 DNA sequence: TGTGCCAGCAGCTTGGGGGACAGAAGGCACACTGAAGCTTTCTTT. Translating it yields CASSLGDRRHTEAFF.

Many counts were recorded for this clonotype. The V call is TRBV20-1, the J call TRBJ1-1; D call uncertain. The CDR3 is made up of 11 amino acids. Trimming pared 4 bases from V and 6 bases from J, leaving 9 bases between. CDR1 is DFQATT and CDR2 is SNEGSKA in the germline V gene (reference sequence). The CDR3 DNA reads as TGCAGTGCTAACGCCCGGTCTGAAGCTTTCTTT. As protein: CSANARSEAFF.

This clonotype occurred many times. This chain links TRBV20-1 with TRBJ2-1, with D tentatively TRBD2 (6 bases). V was shortened by 5 bases and J by 6 bases, with 14 bases between the two germline ends. Germline V gives CDR1 DFQATT, CDR2 SNEGSKA (reference sequence). This CDR3 is built from 13 residues. The CDR3 DNA reads TGCAGTGCTTCTAGCGTGAGGCGCAATGAGCAGTTCTTC. As protein: CSASSVRRNEQFF.

This clonotype has a count of ten or more. The CDR3 coding sequence is TGTGCCAGTAAAAGTTTGGCGGCCGGAGGCGATACGCAGTATTTT. The encoded protein is CASKSLAAGGDTQYF. V usage is TRBV19 and J usage is TRBJ2-3, with D maybe TRBD2 (5 bases). V was shortened by 7 bases and J by 6 bases, with 20 bases between the two germline ends. CDR1 and CDR2 (germline): LNHDA, SQIVND (reference sequence). This CDR3 comprises 15 residues.

This clonotype counts as medium-sized (0.01 to 0.1%). The V call is TRBV11-2, the J call TRBJ2-5; TRBD1 matches 8 bases. V was pared by 4 bases and J by 4 bases, with 17 bases of the junction left unmatched. Looked up from germline, CDR1 is SGHAT and CDR2 is FQNNGV. This CDR3 is 18 amino acids long. The CDR3, as DNA: TGTGCCAGCAGCTCAAGCCTTACCCAGGGGGCAGGTGGAGAGACCCAGTACTTC. It codes for CASSSSLTQGAGGETQYF.